The subject of this entry is one T cell receptor beta chain. Its specificity is unknown. The sample originates from a study of cytomegalovirus exposure and HLA in healthy donors. Data came from immunoSEQ multiplex PCR; TCRdb stores just in-frame clones and leaves some out. The top ten hold about 2% of the sample, which has roughly 110,000 clones, around 89% seen once. Study-level findings and limits: Cytomegalovirus status was reportedly diagnosed by the classifier with high specificity and sensitivity.

Source material: PBMCs. This TCR was sampled from a woman aged 18-29 years in good health and CMV-seropositive.

The CDR3 coding sequence is TGTGCCAGCGACTGGGACAGGACCTACGAGCAGTACTTC. Its protein is CASDWDRTYEQYF. The chain employs TRBV2 and TRBJ2-7; 8 nucleotides align to TRBD1. The CDR3 consists of 13 residues. V lost 8 bases and J lost 2; bases outside the gene matches: 5. Germline assignment: CDR1 SNHLY and CDR2 FYNNEI.